This T cell receptor (beta chain) was recovered during a study of blood T cell repertoires in COVID-19. Study as a whole: The United States, Italy and Spain were the sources of the acute and convalescent COVID-19 samples.

The CDR3 consists of 13 residues. V lost 4 bases and J 3 bases, leaving 10 bases between the germline ends. Germline CDR1 and CDR2: SGHVS and FQNEAQ. How the authors handled the data: The authors estimated nucleated cell counts from reference gene primer amplification. The assay was immunoSEQ multiplex PCR, and TCRdb's table has in-frame clones only and misses some. Clone size and the V and J calls come from that table; the DNA yielded D and trimming. Of about 100,000 clones listed, just under 95% were seen once; the top ten hold roughly 5%. The V gene is TRBV7-8, the J gene TRBJ2-7; TRBD2 might be the D (5 bases). The TCR was taken from an older man with acute or convalescent COVID-19. The sample consisted of peripheral blood. CDR3 in amino acids: CASSYTEVYEQYF. CDR3 DNA: TGTGCCAGCAGCTATACGGAGGTCTACGAGCAGTACTTC.